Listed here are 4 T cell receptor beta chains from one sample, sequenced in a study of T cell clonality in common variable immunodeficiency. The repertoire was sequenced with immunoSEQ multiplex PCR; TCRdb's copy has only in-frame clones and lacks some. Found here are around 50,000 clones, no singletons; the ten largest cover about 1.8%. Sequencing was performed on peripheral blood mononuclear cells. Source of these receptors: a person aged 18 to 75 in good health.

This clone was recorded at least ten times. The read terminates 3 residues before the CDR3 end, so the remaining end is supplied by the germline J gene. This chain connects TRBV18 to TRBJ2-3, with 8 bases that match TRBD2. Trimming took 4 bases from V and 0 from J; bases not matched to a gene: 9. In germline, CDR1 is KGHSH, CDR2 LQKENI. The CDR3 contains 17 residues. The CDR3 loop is CASSHDAGGGSTDTQYF. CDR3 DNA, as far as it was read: TGTGCCAGCTCACACGATGCGGGGGGCGGAAGCACAGATACG.

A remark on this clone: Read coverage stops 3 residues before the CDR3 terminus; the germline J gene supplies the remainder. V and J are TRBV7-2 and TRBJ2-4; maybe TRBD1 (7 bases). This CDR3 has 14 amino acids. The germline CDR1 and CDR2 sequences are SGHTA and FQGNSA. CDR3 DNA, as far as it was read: TGTGCCAGCACGAGCGGAGGGGGCATCTATGGT. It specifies CASTSGGGIYG. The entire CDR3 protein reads CASTSGGGIYGQYF.

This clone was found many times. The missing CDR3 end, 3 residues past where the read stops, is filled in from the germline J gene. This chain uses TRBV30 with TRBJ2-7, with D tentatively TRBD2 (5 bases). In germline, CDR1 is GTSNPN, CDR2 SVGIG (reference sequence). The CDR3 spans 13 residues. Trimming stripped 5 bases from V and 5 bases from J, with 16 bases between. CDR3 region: CAWAGGVDHEQYF. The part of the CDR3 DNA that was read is TGTGCCTGGGCGGGTGGGGTCGATCACGAG.

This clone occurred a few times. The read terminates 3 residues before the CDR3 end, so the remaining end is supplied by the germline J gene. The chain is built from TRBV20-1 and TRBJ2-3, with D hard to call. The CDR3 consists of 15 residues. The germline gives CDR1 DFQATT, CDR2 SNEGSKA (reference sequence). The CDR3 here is CSASDIIRRQETQYF. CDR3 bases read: TGCAGTGCTAGTGACATTATACGGAGACAAGAGACG.